This T cell receptor (beta chain) originates from a study of blood T cell repertoires in COVID-19. Study as a whole: The United States, Italy and Spain were the sources of the acute and convalescent COVID-19 samples. PBMCs, B-cell-depleted T cells, or T cells provided the cDNA or gDNA that made up the material.

Methods used by the authors: Reference gene primer amplification gave estimated nucleated cell counts. Clones were sequenced by immunoSEQ multiplex PCR, and TCRdb holds only the in-frame ones, with some missing. The V and J calls and clone size come from that table; D and trimming were worked out from the DNA. The table includes roughly 280,000 clones, approximately 88% detected once. V lost 3 bases, J lost 3 bases, and 7 bases lay in between. This CDR3 region has 13 residues. Germline V gives CDR1 SNHLY, CDR2 FYNNEI. The gene calls are TRBV2 and TRBJ2-3, with no clear D. The receptor was isolated from a man between 50 and 59 years old with acute or convalescent COVID-19. The source material was peripheral blood. CDR3 sequence: CASSDEVTDTQYF. The CDR3 nucleotides read TGTGCCAGCAGTGATGAGGTAACAGATACGCAGTATTTT.